The sequence of this T cell receptor (beta chain) was determined in a study of patients and donors after allogeneic stem cell transplantation. The CDR3 has 13 residues. The germline CDR1 and CDR2 sequences are SEHNR and FQNEAQ (reference sequence). The trim removed 4 bases at V and 4 bases at J, leaving 3 bases unmatched. TCRdb passed the RT-PCR reads through MiXCR, listing each CDR3 protein once. This sample has about 960,000 distinct CDR3 sequences, with about a sixth found just once. This clonotype was seen repeatedly, ten times or more. The origin of this receptor is a human donor who was either an allogeneic HSCT recipient or a stem cell or donor lymphocyte infusion donor (not recorded which). It is not recorded whose cells these are; they may come from a transplant donor. The V gene is TRBV7-9, the J gene TRBJ1-2; 7 nucleotides align to TRBD1. The source material was blood, either unsorted or a sorted T cell fraction (not recorded which). The CDR3 here is CASSSTGIYGYTF. Written as DNA, the CDR3 is TGTGCCAGCAGCTCGACAGGGATCTATGGCTACACCTTC.